What follows are 30 T cell receptor beta chains derived from one specimen sequenced in a study of T-cell memory formation after mild COVID-19 (TCRdb year 2021). Libraries were prepared through 5' RACE. Sequencer: Illumina NovaSeq 6000. TCRdb applied fastp at Q25 and MiXCR to the public reads, then kept only in-frame beta chains. Every CDR3 protein is listed once, alongside the most common genes and DNA of its rows. The sample table contains 65,000 to 90,000 distinct CDR3 sequences; only one count was recorded for 11% to 15% of them. The ten top clones hold 30% to 35% of the sample. The sample was PBMCs or a T cell subset sorted from them (not recorded which). The receptor source for this set is an adult woman who had mild COVID-19 (a few samples of this study predate the infection). The sample titles of this study are shuffled in the database, so cell type and time point are left out; the donor was told from shared clones.

The rearrangement uses TRBV5-8 and TRBJ1-2; D uncertain. The CDR3 has 17 residues. Germline CDR1 and CDR2: SGHTS and YDEGEE. The V gene lost 2 bases and the J gene lost 4 bases, with 21 bases spanning the gap. In DNA, the CDR3 is TGTGCCAGCAGCTTAACCCCTAATACTATGTGGGGCTATGGCTACACCTTC. Amino acid sequence: CASSLTPNTMWGYGYTF.

This sequence joins TRBV7-6 and TRBJ2-6; possible D gene TRBD2, 6 bases. V was trimmed by 5 bases and J by 0 bases, leaving 17 bases between them. The CDR3 covers 18 residues. The germline V gene has CDR1 SGHVS and CDR2 FNYEAQ. CDR3 amino acids: CASSPRDGQHSGANVLTF. The CDR3 DNA reads TGTGCCAGCAGCCCGCGGGATGGGCAGCACTCTGGGGCCAACGTCCTGACTTTC. Based on the CDR3 plus reference TRBV7-6 and TRBJ2-6, the full variable domain is GAGVSQSPRYKVTKRGQDVALRCDPISGHVSLYWYRQALGQGPEFLTYFNYEAQQDKSGLPNDRFSAERPEGSISTLTIQRTEQRDSAMYRCASSPRDGQHSGANVLTFGAGSRLTVL.

This clonotype was counted many times. The V and J genes are TRBV29-1 and TRBJ1-2, with D uncertain. Per the germline V gene, CDR1 is SQVTM and CDR2 is ANQGSEA. The CDR3 is 12 residues long. V was trimmed by 3 bases and J by 3 bases, leaving 8 bases between them. CDR3 coding DNA: TGCAGCGTTGAGGCGCACGACTATGGCTACACCTTC. It codes for CSVEAHDYGYTF.

The sample holds a few counts of this clonotype. The chain has TRBV11-1 and TRBJ2-1; D might be TRBD1 (6 bases). This CDR3 has 12 amino acids. V shed 5 bases and J shed 10 bases, with 12 bases lying between them. CDR1 is SGHAT and CDR2 is FQDESV in the germline V gene (reference sequence). The CDR3 nucleotides are TGTGCCAGCAGCCTGTACAGGGAAGAGCAGTTCTTC. Its translation: CASSLYREEQFF.

This clonotype was counted a few times. The J gene is TRBJ2-5, the V gene TRBV29-1, with TRBD1 as a possible D gene (5 bases). V shed 3 bases and J shed 0 bases, with 8 bases lying between them. The germline V gene has CDR1 SQVTM and CDR2 ANQGSEA. The length of the CDR3 is 13 residues. The CDR3 region is CSVDMDNQETQYF. CDR3 DNA sequence: TGCAGCGTTGATATGGACAACCAAGAGACCCAGTACTTC.

J is TRBJ2-1 and V is TRBV6-5, with D possibly matching TRBD2 (6 bases). V was shortened by 4 bases and J by 4 bases, with 23 bases between the two germline ends. CDR3 size: 18 residues. The V gene's germline CDR1 is MNHEY and CDR2 SVGAGI. The CDR3 nucleotides read TGTGCCAGCAGTTTCCTGAATAGCGGAAACGTGAGATACAATGAGCAGTTCTTC. It specifies CASSFLNSGNVRYNEQFF.

J is TRBJ1-1 and V is TRBV27, with D uncertain. V shed 6 bases and J shed 1 base, with 15 bases lying between them. Germline-derived CDR1 and CDR2 are MNHEY and SMNVEV (reference sequence). CDR3 size: 15 residues. The CDR3 DNA sequence: TGTGCCAGCAGAGACTTAGGGAAGGCGAACACTGAAGCTTTCTTT. It is translated as CASRDLGKANTEAFF.

V gene TRBV24-1 combines with J gene TRBJ1-5; D unclear. This CDR3 region has 12 residues. Germline V gene data show CDR1 as KGHDR and CDR2 as SFDVKD. The V and J ends lost 10 bases and 7 bases respectively, with 13 bases between them. CDR3 nucleotides: TGTGCCACGTCCCAAGGTGAGCAGCCCCAGCATTTT. This codes for CATSQGEQPQHF.

This chain joins TRBV7-2 and TRBJ2-3, with no clear D. Germline-derived CDR1 and CDR2 are SGHTA and FQGNSA. The germline V and J ends were trimmed by 1 base and 0 bases, with 11 bases remaining between them. The CDR3 consists of 16 residues. Here the CDR3 DNA reads TGTGCCAGCAGCTTAGTTCTACCAACTAGCACAGATACGCAGTATTTT. It translates to CASSLVLPTSTDTQYF.

V usage is TRBV12-3 or TRBV12-4 and J usage is TRBJ2-5, with D perhaps matching TRBD2 (5 bases). Trimming took off 6 bases at V and 4 bases at J, with 21 bases between the two ends. CDR3 size: 16 residues. The CDR3 region has the DNA TGTGCCAGCAGCACAGAACGGGGAGCGGCTAGAGAGACCCAGTACTTC. Amino acids: CASSTERGAARETQYF.

This clonotype was observed a handful of times. V gene TRBV6-5 combines with J gene TRBJ2-5, with TRBD1 identical over 7 bases. CDR1 is MNHEY and CDR2 is SVGAGI in the germline V gene. This CDR3 has 17 amino acids. V gave up 0 bases and J gave up 5 bases; unmatched junction bases: 12. Here the CDR3 reads CASSYSNRGSHQETQYF. The CDR3 coding sequence is TGTGCCAGCAGTTACTCTAACAGGGGATCCCATCAGGAGACCCAGTACTTC.

This clonotype showed up just a few times. This chain connects TRBV12-3 or TRBV12-4 to TRBJ2-1; weak D call: TRBD2 (6 bases). The CDR3 is made up of 14 amino acids. V was cut by 6 bases and J by 9 bases, with 18 bases left in between. CDR3 nucleotide sequence: TGTGCCAGCAGGACGGGACTGTCTCCTGGTGAGCAGTTCTTC. Protein sequence: CASRTGLSPGEQFF.

This clonotype was found a few times. The V and J genes are TRBV6-4 and TRBJ2-7, with D possibly TRBD1 on 6 matching bases. This CDR3 contains 15 residues. V was cut by 1 base and J by 2 bases, with 12 bases left in between. The germline V gene has CDR1 MRHNA and CDR2 SNTAGT. The CDR3 coding sequence is TGTGCCAGCAGTGACTGGCTACCAGGGGCCTACGAGCAGTACTTC. Amino acid sequence: CASSDWLPGAYEQYF.

In this sample, this clonotype turned up a few times. V gene TRBV6-5 combines with J gene TRBJ1-1; 8 bases are a match to TRBD1. V lost 3 bases, J lost 2 bases, and 8 bases stayed unmatched. Germline lookup yields CDR1 MNHEY and CDR2 SVGAGI. CDR3 length: 16 residues. Written as DNA, the CDR3 is TGTGCCAGCAGTTATAGGACAGGGAAGCCTAACACTGAAGCTTTCTTT. Protein sequence: CASSYRTGKPNTEAFF.

In its sample, this clonotype was seen a few times. V and J are TRBV5-1 and TRBJ2-2; no definite D call. The CDR3 totals 13 residues. V gave up 4 bases and J gave up 6 bases, with 10 bases separating them. The germline gives CDR1 SGHRS, CDR2 YFSETQ. CDR3 nucleotide sequence: TGCGCCAGCAGCGAGGATGGAGCCGGGGAGCTGTTTTTT. Protein product: CASSEDGAGELFF.

The chain uses TRBV4-2 and TRBJ2-3; TRBD2 matches 10 bases. V was pared by 4 bases and J by 1 base, with 2 bases of the junction left unmatched. Germline loops: CDR1 LGHNA, CDR2 YNFKEQ. This CDR3 has 15 amino acids. CDR3 loop: CASSRGTSGTDTQYF. Written as DNA, the CDR3 is TGTGCCAGCAGCCGAGGGACTAGCGGCACAGATACGCAGTATTTT.

The J gene is TRBJ2-2, the V gene TRBV7-2, with TRBD2 as a possible D gene (6 bases). The CDR3 is 16 amino acids. Trimming took off 6 bases at V and 7 bases at J, with 21 bases between the two ends. Per the germline V gene, CDR1 is SGHTA and CDR2 is FQGNSA. The CDR3 region is CASRPLELLSGGELFF. In nucleotides, the CDR3 is TGTGCCAGCAGGCCGCTAGAGTTACTTAGCGGCGGGGAGCTGTTTTTT.

The chain carries TRBV7-8 and TRBJ2-1; 9 bases agree with TRBD2. Losses at the gene ends were 1 base for V and 4 bases for J; bases not matched to a gene: 11. There are 18 residues in the CDR3. Germline loops: CDR1 SGHVS, CDR2 FQNEAQ. CDR3 DNA sequence: TGTGCCAGCAGCTTAGAAGGGGAGCGGGGGGCCCTATACAATGAGCAGTTCTTC. As protein: CASSLEGERGALYNEQFF.

V usage is TRBV4-2 and J usage is TRBJ2-7, with TRBD1 matching 8 bases. Germline trimming cut 0 bases from V and 1 base from J; bases unmatched to any gene: 11. CDR3 size: 18 residues. Germline V gene sequence: CDR1 LGHNA, CDR2 YNFKEQ. Here the CDR3 DNA reads TGTGCCAGCAGCCAAGATTCCCACGACAGGGGCCCTTCCTACGAGCAGTACTTC. Amino acid sequence: CASSQDSHDRGPSYEQYF.

This chain uses TRBV7-3 with TRBJ2-3; TRBD2 matches at 7 bases. CDR1 and CDR2 (germline): SGHTA, FQGTGA. V lost 0 bases, J lost 0 bases, and 0 bases stayed unmatched. The CDR3 covers 15 residues. The CDR3 is CASSLTSGSTDTQYF. CDR3 DNA: TGTGCCAGCAGCTTAACTAGCGGGAGCACAGATACGCAGTATTTT.

This sequence joins TRBV24-1 and TRBJ2-1; D possibly corresponds to TRBD2 (6 bases). The CDR3 is 13 residues long. Deletions cut 3 bases from V and 8 bases from J, with 10 bases between. Germline V lookup: CDR1 KGHDR, CDR2 SFDVKD. The CDR3 DNA is TGTGCCACCAGTGATCCCACTAGCTATGAGCAGTTCTTC. Protein product: CATSDPTSYEQFF.

The table lists this clonotype with a few counts. The chain carries TRBV29-1 and TRBJ2-7; the match to TRBD1 covers 10 bases. The germline CDR1 and CDR2 sequences are SQVTM and ANQGSEA. The CDR3 loop spans 13 amino acids. V gave up 7 bases and J gave up 3 bases; unmatched junction bases: 6. In DNA, the CDR3 is TGCAGCGCTCGGGACAGGGGTTTCTACGAGCAGTACTTC. It translates to CSARDRGFYEQYF.

The chain is built from TRBV7-9 and TRBJ2-7, with D possibly matching TRBD1 (6 bases). The V gene lost 4 bases and the J gene lost 3 bases, with 28 bases spanning the gap. The V gene's germline CDR1 is SEHNR and CDR2 FQNEAQ (reference sequence). The CDR3 totals 19 residues. CDR3 nucleotides: TGTGCCAGCAGCTCACCACGCGCGGATGTGGGGCAGGGGCGCTACGAGCAGTACTTC. Translated: CASSSPRADVGQGRYEQYF. The complete variable domain, with remaining parts taken from reference TRBV7-9 and TRBJ2-7, reads DTGVSQNPRHKITKRGQNVTFRCDPISEHNRLYWYRQTLGQGPEFLTYFQNEAQLEKSRLLSDRFSAERPKGSFSTLEIQRTEQGDSAMYLCASSSPRADVGQGRYEQYFGPGTRLTVT.

This clonotype was seen a few times. The CDR3: CSASSGRGEQFF. In DNA form, the CDR3 reads TGCAGTGCTTCTAGCGGGAGAGGTGAGCAGTTCTTC. The chain uses TRBV20-1 and TRBJ2-1; 10 bases line up with TRBD2. The CDR3 is 12 residues long. V dropped 5 bases and J dropped 9; count of bases not matched to a gene: 4. Germline CDR1 reads DFQATT; CDR2 reads SNEGSKA (reference sequence).

The chain recombines TRBV27 with TRBJ1-1, with TRBD1 identical over 8 bases. Trimming at V came to 4 bases and at J to 7 bases, leaving 8 bases not matched to a gene. The CDR3 has 14 amino acids. CDR1 is MNHEY and CDR2 is SMNVEV in the germline V gene (reference sequence). This chain's CDR3 is CASSSAQGAFEAFF. The CDR3 DNA reads as TGTGCCAGCAGTTCTGCCCAGGGGGCTTTTGAAGCTTTCTTT.

The chain's CDR3 is CASFVSEAWTEAFF. The CDR3 DNA reads TGTGCCAGCTTCGTGTCTGAGGCTTGGACTGAAGCTTTCTTT. The V and J genes are TRBV6-5 and TRBJ1-1; D call uncertain. This CDR3 is 14 amino acids long. CDR1 MNHEY and CDR2 SVGAGI come from the germline V gene. V lost 8 bases and J 5 bases, leaving 18 bases between the germline ends.

In its sample, this clonotype was seen many times. The CDR3, as DNA: TGCGCCAGCAGCTTGGACTTGCACCTCTCCTACAATGAGCAGTTCTTC. Translated, it gives CASSLDLHLSYNEQFF. V usage is TRBV5-1 and J usage is TRBJ2-1; no clear D. V lost 0 bases to trimming and J lost 0 bases, with 10 bases between them. This CDR3 comprises 16 residues. Germline V CDR1 and CDR2: SGHRS, YFSETQ. Drawing the rest from reference TRBV5-1 and TRBJ2-1, the complete variable domain is KAGVTQTPRYLIKTRGQQVTLSCSPISGHRSVSWYQQTPGQGLQFLFEYFSETQRNKGNFPGRFSGRQFSNSRSEMNVSTLELGDSALYLCASSLDLHLSYNEQFFGPGTRLTVL.

This clonotype showed up just a few times. The chain carries TRBV9 and TRBJ2-7; 7 bases are shared with TRBD2. Trimming cost V 3 bases and J 4 bases; bases outside gene matches: 7. The germline V gene encodes CDR1 SGDLS and CDR2 YYNGEE. The CDR3 runs to 14 residues. For the CDR3, the DNA is TGTGCCAGCAGCGCGGGAGGACCACTTTACGAGCAGTACTTC. Translated, it gives CASSAGGPLYEQYF.

In this sample, this clonotype turned up a few times. The chain couples TRBV7-8 to TRBJ2-1, with D maybe TRBD2 (5 bases). The CDR3 runs 12 residues. Trimming took 7 bases from V and 6 from J, leaving 10 bases between them. CDR1 SGHVS and CDR2 FQNEAQ come from the germline V gene. The chain's CDR3 is CASILDSNEQFF. In nucleotides, the CDR3 is TGTGCCAGCATCCTGGACTCCAATGAGCAGTTCTTC.

The V gene is TRBV5-4, the J gene TRBJ2-1, with 10 bases lining up with TRBD2. Germline V gives CDR1 SGHNT, CDR2 YYREEE (reference sequence). Unmatched junction bases numbered 6, after V lost 3 bases and J lost 6 bases. The CDR3 has 15 residues. The CDR3 coding sequence is TGTGCCAGCAGCTCCGGGACTAGCGCTTTCAATGAGCAGTTCTTC. It encodes CASSSGTSAFNEQFF.